This T cell receptor (beta chain) was captured in a study of blood T cell repertoires in COVID-19. Across the whole study: The United States, Italy and Spain provided the acute and convalescent COVID-19 samples. PBMCs, B-cell-depleted T cells, or T cells provided the cDNA or gDNA that made up the material.

As originally analysed: Quantification of nucleated cells was approximated via reference gene primer amplification. Produced via immunoSEQ multiplex PCR; TCRdb's table is partial and in-frame only. That table is the source of V, J and clone size, and D and trimming were worked out from the DNA. The sample includes tens of thousands of clones, roughly 80% of them seen just once. This clone was picked up a small number of times. Specimen: peripheral blood. The receptor was isolated from a woman in her 70s with acute or convalescent COVID-19.

CDR3 in DNA: TGTGCCTGGAGTGTTTGGGGGGGACCCTACAATGAGCAGTTCTTC. This encodes CAWSVWGGPYNEQFF. V is TRBV30 and J is TRBJ2-1; 7 nucleotides align to TRBD2. Unmatched junction bases numbered 4, after V lost 0 bases and J lost 2 bases. From germline, CDR1 is GTSNPN and CDR2 SVGIG (reference sequence). The CDR3 extends over 15 amino acids.